This TCR beta chain was recorded in a study of CD8 T cells in Susac syndrome. Recently defined diagnostic criteria classed the Susac syndrome patients as definite or probable. TEMRA cells were FACS-enriched and CD8+ and CD4+ T cells negatively isolated. Random hexamers primed reverse transcription of about 0.45 to 1 ug RNA. Across 54 Vbeta and 13 Jbeta, immunoSEQ multiplex PCR amplified TCR beta CDR3. TCRdb reanalysed the immunoSEQ multiplex PCR reads using MiXCR and keeps one entry per CDR3 protein. The table includes around 110,000 distinct CDR3 sequences, approximately 94% detected once. Germline CDR1 reads DFQATT; CDR2 reads SNEGSKA (reference sequence). Trimming took off 0 bases at V and 1 base at J, with 6 bases between the two ends. CDR3 length: 13 residues.

The sequence was obtained from a human donor with Susac syndrome. The sample comprised CD8+ T cells from PBMCs. The chain employs TRBV20-1 and TRBJ1-1; D is uncertain. CDR3 residues: CSARDRWNTEAFF. The CDR3 nucleotides are TGCAGTGCTAGAGATCGTTGGAACACTGAAGCTTTCTTT.